This T cell receptor beta chain was documented in a study of T cell changes during pregnancy in multiple sclerosis. The V gene lost 3 bases and the J gene lost 1 base, with 13 bases spanning the gap. The length of the CDR3 is 15 residues. Germline CDR1 is SGHDT and CDR2 is YYEEEE. TCRdb's copy holds only in-frame clones and misses some; the assay was immunoSEQ multiplex PCR. Seen here are around 28,000 clones, roughly 90% observed once, and the top ten hold about 0.58%. This receptor was taken from a female donor in good health, enrolled as a control in a pregnancy study. The gene calls are TRBV5-6 and TRBJ2-5; D may be TRBD2 (6 bases). The sequencing here drew on CD4+ T cells from peripheral blood mononuclear cells, taken in the first trimester of pregnancy. The CDR3 is CASSSAGPIQETQYF. CDR3 DNA: TGTGCCAGCAGCTCGGCGGGGCCAATCCAAGAGACCCAGTACTTC.